The 20 T cell receptor beta chains below all came from one sample that was sequenced in a study of monozygotic twins with inflammatory bowel disease. TCRdb reprocessed the 5' RACE reads and reports one entry per CDR3 protein, with no DNA. The repertoire shows some 330,000 distinct CDR3 sequences; the top ten hold approximately 5.4%. Sequencing input: blood. These receptors all come from a human donor with ulcerative colitis or Crohn's disease, or a healthy co-twin of an affected twin (not recorded which).

This chain joins TRBV11-1 and TRBJ1-3; no DNA is available, so the TRBD1 call from TCRdb remains unchecked. There are 18 residues in the CDR3. Germline-derived CDR1 and CDR2 are SGHAT and FQDESV (reference sequence). CDR3 protein: CASSLKIAGKFAGNTIYF.

CDR3 sequence: CASSTRQKNTEAFF. The chain carries TRBV6-1 and TRBJ1-1; lacking DNA, the TRBD1 call made by TCRdb goes unchecked. CDR3 size: 14 residues. Germline CDR1 MNHNS, CDR2 SASEGT.

The chain links TRBV10-3 to TRBJ2-2. CDR3 size: 14 residues. The V gene's germline CDR1 is ENHRY and CDR2 SYGVKD. The CDR3 is CAIRSDRYTGELFF.

The rearrangement links TRBV28 to TRBJ2-7; the TCRdb D gene call, TRBD1, has no DNA to confirm it. The CDR3 is made up of 14 amino acids. Germline loops: CDR1 MDHEN, CDR2 SYDVKM. CDR3 in amino acids: CASSQVRQSPEQYF.

The chain recombines TRBV7-2 with TRBJ2-7; TCRdb's D call of TRBD1 is untestable without DNA. The V gene's germline CDR1 is SGHTA and CDR2 FQGNSA. The CDR3 spans 15 residues. The CDR3 is CASSYYRDRASEQYF.

This chain uses TRBV5-1 with TRBJ2-2. In germline, CDR1 is SGHRS, CDR2 YFSETQ. The CDR3 is 14 residues long. CDR3 region: CASSLDYSTGELFF.

The rearrangement uses TRBV4-2 and TRBJ2-1; the TCRdb call, TRBD2, lacks DNA for checking. The CDR3 sequence is 13 residues long. The germline V gene encodes CDR1 LGHNA and CDR2 YNFKEQ. The CDR3 is CASSQNSGSVSVF.

The chain links TRBV7-3 to TRBJ2-3; TCRdb returns TRBD2, unconfirmable since there is no DNA. The length of the CDR3 is 16 residues. Germline CDR1 is SGHTA and CDR2 is FQGTGA. Here the CDR3 reads CASSPVAGGSTDTQYF.

The V and J genes are TRBV12-3 or TRBV12-4 and TRBJ2-3; the D call from TCRdb, TRBD2, cannot be confirmed without DNA. The CDR3 loop spans 13 amino acids. CDR3 sequence: CAGRTSGTDTQYF.

J is TRBJ2-7 and V is TRBV7-2; the D call of TRBD1 rests on TCRdb alone, since no DNA is present to check it. Germline loops: CDR1 SGHTA, CDR2 FQGNSA. The length of the CDR3 is 15 residues. CDR3 region: CASSQGGQTGGEQYF.

This chain links TRBV28 with TRBJ2-5; without DNA, the TCRdb call of TRBD1 cannot be checked. CDR1 and CDR2 (germline): MDHEN, SYDVKM. This CDR3 contains 15 residues. The CDR3 region is CASSLGGGEQETQYF.

The V call is TRBV5-1, the J call TRBJ2-5; TCRdb calls TRBD1, which cannot be checked without DNA. This CDR3 has 15 residues. Germline V gene sequence: CDR1 SGHRS, CDR2 YFSETQ. The CDR3 spells CASSLERRGAETQYF.

J is TRBJ1-4 and V is TRBV12-3 or TRBV12-4; there is no DNA to check the TCRdb D call of TRBD1. The CDR3 contains 14 residues. The CDR3 reads CASSLGTVIEKLFF.

This rearrangement joins TRBV6-5 to TRBJ2-6. The germline CDR1 and CDR2 sequences are MNHEY and SVGAGI. This CDR3 is 12 amino acids long. CDR3 residues: CASTIGANVLTF.

V gene TRBV12-3 or TRBV12-4 combines with J gene TRBJ2-7. The CDR3 spans 13 residues. The CDR3 loop reads CASSLRVPTEQYF.

The gene calls are TRBV24-1 and TRBJ2-5; lacking DNA, the TRBD2 call made by TCRdb goes unchecked. CDR3 length equals 14 residues. Germline V lookup: CDR1 KGHDR, CDR2 SFDVKD. The CDR3 spells CATSVGSGQETQYF.

The V and J genes are TRBV12-3 or TRBV12-4 and TRBJ1-2; TCRdb designates TRBD1, a call that cannot be tested without DNA. The CDR3 is 15 residues long. CDR3: CASSPGRRTEYGYTF.

The gene calls are TRBV9 and TRBJ2-2; lacking DNA, the TRBD1 call made by TCRdb goes unchecked. Germline CDR1 and CDR2: SGDLS and YYNGEE. The CDR3 contains 16 residues. The CDR3 spells CASSPGAQENTGELFF.

CDR3 sequence: CAISESNQPQHF. J is TRBJ1-5 and V is TRBV10-3. The CDR3 is made up of 12 amino acids. Germline CDR1 reads ENHRY; CDR2 reads SYGVKD.

The chain employs TRBV15 and TRBJ2-1. CDR1 and CDR2 (germline): LNHNV, YYDKDF (reference sequence). The CDR3 extends over 15 amino acids. The CDR3 is CATSSTTWSYNEQFF.